This T cell receptor beta chain was profiled in a study of CD8+ T cells in alopecia areata. About the research overall: Twice daily, treated patients received 5 to 10 mg of oral tofacitinib.

CDR3 length equals 14 residues. Germline V gives CDR1 SGHDT, CDR2 YYEEEE. The germline V and J ends were trimmed by 2 bases and 3 bases, with 11 bases remaining between them. RNA extraction and reverse transcription yielded cDNA as sequencing template. Sequenced by immunoSEQ multiplex PCR; TCRdb stores in-frame clones only, minus some. The sample lists tens of thousands of clones, approximately 70% occurring once. Treatment meaning: oral pan-JAK inhibitor, 5-10 mg twice daily. The chain employs TRBV5-6 and TRBJ1-1; no clear D. The sequence was collected from a human donor with alopecia areata. The specimen comprised CD8+ T cells sorted from blood, sampled at week 44, from a patient treated with tofacitinib. CDR3 DNA: TGTGCCAGCAGCTTAGTCCGTGGGGACACTGAAGCTTTCTTT. Protein sequence: CASSLVRGDTEAFF.